The 18 T cell receptor beta chains reported below all come from one sample, sequenced in a study of tumor and adjacent non-tumor tissue in lung cancer. This sample's RNA came from whole unsorted tissue. Distant lung tissue was collected more than 3 cm away from the tumor edge. Three rounds of nested PCR, following a modified ARM-PCR protocol, produced the TCRbeta library. TCRdb used MiXCR to reprocess the multiplex PCR reads, holding one entry per CDR3 protein. The sample has tens of thousands of distinct CDR3 sequences; more than 55% are singletons. Sequenced material: distant non-tumor lung tissue. Receptors were obtained from a man in his 70s with non-small cell lung cancer.

The chain employs TRBV6-5 and TRBJ1-5; 8 positions match TRBD1. The germline V gene encodes CDR1 MNHEY and CDR2 SVGAGI. The V gene end was trimmed by 5 bases and the J gene end by 12 bases; junction bases not matched to a gene: 24. The CDR3 covers 18 residues. DNA of the CDR3: TGTGCCAGCAGTCAACGGATGGACAGGGTGCAGATCAATCAGAACCAGCATTTT. Protein sequence: CASSQRMDRVQINQNQHF.

As concerns this clonotype: One junction end does not reproduce the germline sequence, and a read error may be involved. V and J are TRBV11-2 and TRBJ2-2, with D perhaps assigned TRBD1 or TRBD2 (5 bases each). There are 15 residues in the CDR3. Germline assignment: CDR1 SGHAT and CDR2 FQNNGV. The CDR3 DNA reads TGTGCCAGCAGCTTATTAAGGGGTATCACCGGGGAGCCGTCTTTT. It specifies CASSLLRGITGEPSF.

This clonotype was detected many times. The V gene is TRBV6-1, the J gene TRBJ2-2; D is uncertain. The V gene's germline CDR1 is MNHNS and CDR2 SASEGT. V lost 2 bases and J 6 bases, leaving 10 bases between the germline ends. This CDR3 spans 14 amino acids. DNA for the CDR3: TGTGCCAGCAGTGAAAGTGTAGAGGCCGGGGAGCTGTTTTTT. Its translation: CASSESVEAGELFF.

J is TRBJ2-3 and V is TRBV4-1, with TRBD1 identical over 7 bases. This CDR3 has 15 residues. Trimming took 3 bases from V and 2 from J; bases not matched to a gene: 5. Germline loops: CDR1 MGHRA, CDR2 YSYEKL. The CDR3, as DNA: TGCGCCAGCAGCCACCTAGACAGGGACACAGATACGCAGTATTTT. This translates into CASSHLDRDTDTQYF.

About this clonotype: A much larger clone differs by one base, so this may be a read error. This chain links TRBV6-1 with TRBJ1-3; D not resolved. V lost 6 bases to trimming and J lost 0 bases, with 6 bases between them. Germline V CDR1 and CDR2: MNHNS, SASEGT. This CDR3 region has 13 residues. CDR3 sequence reads: CASRPNSGNTIYF. The DNA of the CDR3 is TGTGCCAGCAGGCCGAACTCTGGAAACACCATATATTTT.

This clonotype has just one count. The genes are TRBV5-1 and TRBJ2-7; 9 bases are a match to TRBD1. The germline V gene has CDR1 SGHRS and CDR2 YFSETQ. Germline trimming cut 4 bases from V and 5 bases from J; bases unmatched to any gene: 7. The CDR3 extends over 14 amino acids. CDR3 sequence (DNA): TGCGCCAGCAGCATCGGACAGGGGTGGAACGAGCAGTACTTC. Translation gives CASSIGQGWNEQYF.

Notes on this clonotype: One junction end does not reproduce the germline sequence, and a read error may be involved. The rearrangement joins TRBV6-5 to TRBJ1-3; 8 bases agree with TRBD1. The V gene's germline CDR1 is MNHEY and CDR2 SVGAGI. The CDR3 has 17 residues. The CDR3 protein is CASSYSNGRGPGNTTYF. As DNA, the CDR3 is TGTGCCAGCAGTTACTCGAACGGCAGGGGGCCTGGAAACACCACATATTTT.

This clonotype was seen only a few times. This clone may be a read error of a much larger clone one base away. No conserved phenylalanine or tryptophan is present at the end of the CDR3, so a read error is the likely explanation. The CDR3 region is CASSREGSSGANVLTS. CDR3 sequence (DNA): TGTGCCAGCAGCCGCGAAGGGAGCTCTGGGGCCAACGTCCTGACTTCC. The rearrangement uses TRBV4-2 and TRBJ2-6; tentative D call: TRBD2 (5 bases). CDR1 and CDR2 (germline): LGHNA, YNFKEQ. The germline V and J ends were trimmed by 4 bases and 0 bases, with 10 bases remaining between them. The CDR3 spans 16 residues.

This clonotype was seen a single time. Its ends do not fully match the called genes, so a read error is possible. V usage is TRBV28 and J usage is TRBJ2-7, with D possibly matching TRBD2 (6 bases). The germline V gene encodes CDR1 MDHEN and CDR2 SYDVKM. The CDR3 has 15 amino acids. The CDR3 loop reads CASSFIPAGSYEQYF. CDR3 coding DNA: TGTGCCAGCAGTTTTATACCAGCGGGTTCCTACGAACAGTACTTC.

Notes on this clonotype: Possible read error: a much larger clone is one base away. The chain combines TRBV11-2 with TRBJ1-1; tentative D call: TRBD1 (6 bases). The V gene lost 7 bases and the J gene lost 4 bases, with 22 bases spanning the gap. CDR1 is SGHAT and CDR2 is FQNNGV in the germline V gene. The CDR3 length is 16 residues. The CDR3 is CASTLSGEVMVTEAFF. For the CDR3, the DNA is TGTGCCAGCACCCTCTCAGGGGAGGTGATGGTCACTGAAGCTTTCTTT.

This clonotype came up a few times. Relative to the germline gene, one junction end is altered; a read error may explain this. V is TRBV20-1 and J is TRBJ2-5; perhaps TRBD2 as D (6 bases). Germline V CDR1 and CDR2: DFQATT, SNEGSKA (reference sequence). CDR3 length: 14 amino acids. In nucleotides, the CDR3 is TGCAGTGCTGGAGGGGAAGGCCAACGAGAGACCCAGTATTTC. Translating gives CSAGGEGQRETQYF.

This clonotype showed up many times. The chain employs TRBV6-2 or TRBV6-3 and TRBJ2-3; D is unclear. The V gene lost 6 bases and the J gene lost 2 bases, with 15 bases spanning the gap. Germline CDR1 reads MNHEY; CDR2 reads SVGEGT. The CDR3 loop spans 15 amino acids. CDR3 sequence: CASRDLLYLTDTQYF. In DNA form, the CDR3 reads TGTGCCAGCAGAGACCTCCTTTACCTCACAGATACGCAGTATTTT.

This clonotype was detected once. Because it lacks the conserved phenylalanine or tryptophan at the end, this CDR3 is likely a read error. The limits of the CDR3 on the DNA are not certain, so only TCRdb's listed CDR3 is given. The chain couples TRBV6-6 to TRBJ1-1. Germline assignment: CDR1 MNHNY and CDR2 SVGAGI (reference sequence). The CDR3 is 13 amino acids long, termini counted. CDR3 amino acids: CASSFMDGSETFI.

This clonotype was found many times. The rearrangement joins TRBV4-1 to TRBJ2-2, with TRBD2 matching 8 bases. V shed 0 bases and J 6 bases; nucleotides not matched to a gene: 6. The germline V gene encodes CDR1 MGHRA and CDR2 YSYEKL. The CDR3 contains 16 residues. CDR3 coding DNA: TGCGCCAGCAGCCAAGAGAGCGGGAGTACGTCCGGGGAGCTGTTTTTT. Translated: CASSQESGSTSGELFF.

In regard to this clonotype: Lacking the conserved final phenylalanine or tryptophan, this CDR3 likely reflects a read error. V usage is TRBV6-5 and J usage is TRBJ2-5; 9 bases match TRBD2. The CDR3 is 15 amino acids. Germline CDR1 and CDR2: MNHEY and SVGAGI. The V gene end was trimmed by 4 bases and the J gene end by 5 bases; junction bases not matched to a gene: 8. CDR3 loop: CASSCAGGPWETQYL. The CDR3 DNA reads as TGTGCCAGCAGTTGCGCGGGGGGGCCGTGGGAGACCCAGTACTTA.

A remark on this clonotype: A read error may be the cause here, since a much bigger clone is one base away. The rearrangement joins TRBV28 to TRBJ2-7; D possibly matches TRBD1 or TRBD2 (7 bases each). In germline, CDR1 is MDHEN, CDR2 SYDVKM. The CDR3 runs to 15 residues. The CDR3, as DNA: TGTGCCAGCACCCCTAGGGGGCGGAGGGACTACAAGCAGTACTTC. This translates into CASTPRGRRDYKQYF.

The chain links TRBV4-2 to TRBJ1-1; the D gene is possibly TRBD1 (6 bases). Germline V CDR1 and CDR2: LGHNA, YNFKEQ. This CDR3 has 15 residues. The ends were cut back, 4 bases at V and 4 bases at J, with 16 bases in the middle. The CDR3 DNA follows: TGTGCCAGCAGCCTTCATAGACAGGAGAGCACTGAAGCTTTCTTT. Translated: CASSLHRQESTEAFF.

This clonotype was counted ten times or more. V and J are TRBV7-2 and TRBJ2-2, with 9 bases fitting TRBD1. Germline V gene data show CDR1 as SGHTA and CDR2 as FQGNSA. After removal of 7 bases from V and 4 bases from J, the junction contained 7 bases not matched to a gene. The CDR3 extends over 15 amino acids. CDR3 protein: CASTPGTGLTGELFF. The CDR3 DNA reads TGTGCCAGCACCCCGGGGACAGGGCTCACCGGGGAGCTGTTTTTT.